The T cell receptor (beta chain) described here comes from a study of T cell repertoires in cytomegalovirus infection. In this sample, this clonotype turned up a few times. TCRdb processed the reads anew with MiXCR; each CDR3 protein has one entry. The data show some 400,000 distinct CDR3 sequences, about a sixth seen once. CDR1 is LNHDA, CDR2 SQIVND, per germline (reference sequence). Trimming pared 3 bases from V and 3 bases from J, leaving 6 bases between. The CDR3 has 13 residues. V and J are TRBV19 and TRBJ2-1; D is undetermined. Sequencing was carried out using PBMCs. This receptor was identified in a human donor in good health (CMV status not recorded). Some clones in this sample may be carry-over from other donors' samples. CDR3 coding DNA: TGTGCCAGTAGTATCCCATACTACAATGAGCAGTTCTTC. Translated: CASSIPYYNEQFF. Filled out from reference TRBV19 and TRBJ2-1, the complete variable domain reads DGGITQSPKYLFRKEGQNVTLSCEQNLNHDAMYWYRQDPGQGLRLIYYSQIVNDFQKGDIAEGYSVSREKKESFPLTVTSAQKNPTAFYLCASSIPYYNEQFFGPGTRLTVL.